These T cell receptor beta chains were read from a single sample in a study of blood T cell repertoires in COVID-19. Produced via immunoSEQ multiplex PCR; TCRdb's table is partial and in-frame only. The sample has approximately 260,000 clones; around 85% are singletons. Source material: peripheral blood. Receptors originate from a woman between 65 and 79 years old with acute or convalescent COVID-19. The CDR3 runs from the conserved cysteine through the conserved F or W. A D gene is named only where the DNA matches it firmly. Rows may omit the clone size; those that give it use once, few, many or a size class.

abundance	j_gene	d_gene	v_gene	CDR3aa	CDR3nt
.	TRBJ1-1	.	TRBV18	CASSPPSGTPRGAFF	TGTGCCAGCTCACCACCGTCAGGGACTCCGAGGGGAGCTTTCTTT
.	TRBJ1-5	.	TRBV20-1	CSATDRSLYSNQPQHF	TGCAGTGCTACTGACAGGTCCCTCTATAGCAATCAGCCCCAGCATTTT
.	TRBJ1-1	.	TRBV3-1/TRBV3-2	CASSRSSMEAFF	TGTGCCAGCAGCCGGAGTTCGATGGAAGCTTTCTTT
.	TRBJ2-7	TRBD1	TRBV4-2	CASSQVSGQGYEQYF	TGTGCCAGCAGCCAAGTTTCCGGACAGGGCTACGAGCAGTACTTC
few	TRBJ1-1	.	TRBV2	CASSVRGTEAFF	TGTGCCAGCAGTGTAAGGGGCACTGAAGCTTTCTTT
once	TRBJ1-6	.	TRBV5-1	CASSLPQYNSPLHF	TGCGCCAGCAGCTTGCCACAGTATAATTCACCCCTCCACTTT
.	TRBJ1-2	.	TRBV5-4	CASSLDGEGYTF	TGTGCCAGCAGCTTGGACGGGGAGGGCTACACCTTC
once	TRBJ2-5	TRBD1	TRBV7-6	CASSAPPDRGLATQYF	TGTGCCAGCAGCGCCCCCCCAGACAGGGGCCTGGCGACCCAGTACTTC
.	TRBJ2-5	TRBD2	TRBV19	CASSPTTSFFSETQYF	TGTGCCAGTAGTCCTACGACTAGCTTTTTTTCAGAGACCCAGTACTTC
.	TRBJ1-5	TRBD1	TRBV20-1	CSASGQGAIQPQHF	TGCAGTGCTAGTGGGCAGGGGGCGATTCAGCCCCAGCATTTT
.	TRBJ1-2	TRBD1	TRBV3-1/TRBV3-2	CASSGGQGASGYTF	TGTGCCAGCAGCGGTGGACAGGGGGCTAGTGGCTACACCTTC
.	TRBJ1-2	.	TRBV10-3	CAMGQGSGYGYTF	TGTGCCATGGGCCAGGGGTCGGGCTATGGCTACACCTTC
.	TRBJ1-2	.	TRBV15	CATNMGGSSNYGYTF	TGTGCCACCAACATGGGCGGGTCATCTAACTATGGCTACACCTTC
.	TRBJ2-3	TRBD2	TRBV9	CASSVGGGAADTQYF	TGTGCCAGCAGCGTAGGCGGGGGGGCCGCGGATACGCAGTATTTT
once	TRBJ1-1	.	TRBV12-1	CASSFETGEAFF	TGTGCCAGCAGCTTTGAGACTGGAGAAGCTTTCTTT
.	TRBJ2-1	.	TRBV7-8	CASSFSAGNNEQFF	TGTGCCAGCAGCTTCTCTGCAGGGAACAATGAGCAGTTCTTC
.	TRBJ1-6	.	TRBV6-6	CASSSELNSPLHF	TGTGCCAGCAGTAGCGAACTTAATTCACCCCTCCACTTT
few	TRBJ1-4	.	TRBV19	CASSIRGRGEKLFF	TGTGCCAGTAGTATACGCGGGAGGGGTGAAAAACTGTTTTTT
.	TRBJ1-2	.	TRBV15	CATSAGYSYTF	TGTGCCACCAGTGCAGGGTACAGCTACACCTTC
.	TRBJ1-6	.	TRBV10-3	CATTLDSTISPLHF	TGTGCCACGACCCTGGACAGTACGATTTCACCCCTCCACTTT
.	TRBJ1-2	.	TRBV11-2	CASSSRDFRGYTF	TGTGCCAGCAGCTCCAGGGATTTTCGGGGCTACACCTTC
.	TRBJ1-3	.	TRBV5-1	CASSPQGSSGNTIYF	TGCGCCAGCAGCCCACAGGGCTCCTCCGGAAACACCATATATTTT
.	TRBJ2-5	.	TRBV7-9	CASSIRLQSQETQYF	TGTGCCAGCAGCATTCGACTACAGTCCCAAGAGACCCAGTACTTC
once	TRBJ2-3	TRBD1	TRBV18	CASSATGGARADTQYF	TGTGCCAGCTCAGCCACAGGGGGCGCCCGGGCAGATACGCAGTATTTT